Below, 11 T cell receptor beta chains from the same sample are listed, as sequenced in a study of T-cell memory formation after mild COVID-19. MiXCR, applied by TCRdb to the 5' RACE reads, yields one record per CDR3 protein. This sample has a few hundred thousand distinct CDR3 sequences, with roughly 15% found just once. The sample comprised PBMCs or a T cell subset sorted from them (not recorded which). The receptors here all came from a man aged 18 to 35 who had mild COVID-19 (a few samples of this study predate the infection). Cell type and time point are not known.

In this sample, this clonotype turned up many times. The gene calls are TRBV12-3 or TRBV12-4 and TRBJ1-6, with D hard to call. The CDR3 totals 14 residues. V lost 3 bases and J 9 bases, leaving 12 bases between the germline ends. In DNA form, the CDR3 reads TGTGCCAGCAGTTTCTCCGGTTTGGGTTCACCCCTCCACTTT. It codes for CASSFSGLGSPLHF.

This rearrangement joins TRBV20-1 to TRBJ2-2; no clear D. CDR1 and CDR2 (germline): DFQATT, SNEGSKA (reference sequence). V was pared by 3 bases and J by 5 bases, with 7 bases between. This CDR3 region has 12 residues. As DNA, the CDR3 is TGCAGTGCTAGGGTCAATACCGGGGAGCTGTTTTTT. Translating gives CSARVNTGELFF.

This clonotype was seen many times. The chain has TRBV7-9 and TRBJ1-4; unclear D gene. The CDR3 is 13 residues long. From germline, CDR1 is SEHNR and CDR2 FQNEAQ (reference sequence). V gave up 7 bases and J gave up 3 bases, with 9 bases separating them. The CDR3 spells CASTNNPNEKLFF. The CDR3 coding sequence is TGTGCCAGCACCAACAATCCTAATGAAAAACTGTTTTTT.

The chain joins TRBV30 to TRBJ1-2; 7 bases are shared with TRBD1. Trimming took 3 bases from V and 2 from J; bases not matched to a gene: 15. The CDR3 is 17 residues long. Per the germline V gene, CDR1 is GTSNPN and CDR2 is SVGIG (reference sequence). Here the CDR3 reads CAWRSPRLGTENYGYTF. The CDR3 nucleotides are TGTGCCTGGAGAAGCCCACGGTTAGGGACAGAAAACTATGGCTACACCTTC.

This clonotype was counted ten times or more. The chain carries TRBV6-5 and TRBJ2-6; D uncertain. Germline CDR1 MNHEY, CDR2 SVGAGI. The CDR3 is 16 residues long. The germline V and J ends were trimmed by 0 bases and 6 bases, with 12 bases remaining between them. CDR3 bases: TGTGCCAGCAGTTACTCGGGTTCTCTGGAGGCCAACGTCCTGACTTTC. Its protein product is CASSYSGSLEANVLTF.

This clonotype was counted a few times. This chain uses TRBV5-1 with TRBJ2-7, with 8 bases aligning to TRBD1. With 0 bases clipped from V and 2 bases from J, the junction kept 4 bases outside the gene matches. The CDR3 is 15 amino acids. Germline CDR1 SGHRS, CDR2 YFSETQ. CDR3 coding DNA: TGCGCCAGCAGCTTGGGGGGGACAGGCGCCTACGAGCAGTACTTC. Translating gives CASSLGGTGAYEQYF.

The chain couples TRBV29-1 to TRBJ1-2; D gene unclear. Trimming removed 6 bases at V and 8 bases at J, with 19 bases between. There are 13 residues in the CDR3. Per the germline V gene, CDR1 is SQVTM and CDR2 is ANQGSEA. This CDR3 reads CSVPSGGRLGYTF. The DNA of the CDR3 is TGCAGCGTCCCCTCGGGTGGTCGTCTCGGCTACACCTTC.

The table lists this clonotype with a few counts. The chain links TRBV7-2 to TRBJ2-2, with unresolved D. Between the trimmed V and J ends, which lost 4 bases and 10 bases, there was a span of 7 bases. Germline V gene data show CDR1 as SGHTA and CDR2 as FQGNSA. There are 11 residues in the CDR3. The CDR3 spells CASSYGLELFF. CDR3 DNA sequence: TGTGCCAGCAGCTATGGCCTGGAGCTGTTTTTT.

Concerning this clonotype: A much larger clonotype is one base distant, so this may be a read error. This chain links TRBV6-5 with TRBJ2-5, with TRBD2 identical over 14 bases. The germline CDR1 and CDR2 sequences are MNHEY and SVGAGI. The CDR3 totals 16 residues. The CDR3 nucleotides are TGTGCCAGCAGTGACTCCGGGACTAGCGGGGGAGAGACCCAGTACTTC. Its translation is CASSDSGTSGGETQYF.

A few counts support this clonotype. DNA for the CDR3: TGTGCCAGCTCCAAGATTTCCACCGGGGAGCTGTTTTTT. Protein: CASSKISTGELFF. The chain links TRBV6-2 or TRBV6-3 to TRBJ2-2; D is ambiguous. Trimming took 8 bases from V and 4 from J, leaving 11 bases between them. The germline V gene encodes CDR1 MNHEY and CDR2 SVGEGT. This CDR3 comprises 13 residues.

The chain couples TRBV29-1 to TRBJ2-5; D may match TRBD1 or TRBD2 (5 bases each). Germline V CDR1 and CDR2: SQVTM, ANQGSEA. The CDR3 covers 14 residues. V gave up 7 bases and J gave up 5 bases, with 20 bases separating them. The CDR3 bases are TGCAGCGCGGGGCAGGACTCAAGTCCGGAGACCCAGTACTTC. This gives the protein CSAGQDSSPETQYF. Full variable domain (outside the CDR3, taken from reference TRBV29-1 and TRBJ2-5): SAVISQKPSRDICQRGTSLTIQCQVDSQVTMMFWYRQQPGQSLTLIATANQGSEATYESGFVIDKFPISRPNLTFSTLTVSNMSPEDSSIYLCSAGQDSSPETQYFGPGTRLLVL.